The next 7 T cell receptor beta chains were all read from a single sample in a study of blood T cells in healthy people across ages. Using a J-beta primer mix together with a sample-barcoded 5' primer, a second PCR was run for roughly 7 to 11 cycles. A single record per CDR3 protein comes from TCRdb applying MiXCR to the 5' RACE reads. Of about 840,000 distinct CDR3 sequences listed, about 29% are singletons. The same data also went into a second study, on T cells of mothers and their children.

The sample was blood. The source of these receptors is a woman aged 40 to 49 in good health.

V usage is TRBV7-3 and J usage is TRBJ2-3; unclear D gene. V was shortened by 5 bases and J by 0 bases, with 12 bases between the two germline ends. Germline CDR1 and CDR2: SGHTA and FQGTGA. There are 15 residues in the CDR3. CDR3 region: CASSEGIYSTDTQYF. In DNA, the CDR3 is TGTGCCAGCAGCGAAGGGATATATAGCACAGATACGCAGTATTTT.

The rearrangement links TRBV5-5 to TRBJ1-2; D is possibly TRBD1 (6 bases). The germline CDR1 and CDR2 sequences are SGHKS and YYEKEE (reference sequence). The V end lost 6 bases, the J end lost 2 bases, and 20 bases lay between the germline ends. CDR3 length equals 16 residues. The CDR3 loop reads CASTPEGGSLNYGYTF. CDR3 nucleotide sequence: TGTGCCAGCACACCTGAGGGGGGCAGTCTAAACTATGGCTACACCTTC.

The V call is TRBV29-1, the J call TRBJ1-2; D remains unclear. Trimming shortened V by 6 bases and J by 3 bases, and 11 bases separated the two germline ends. CDR3 size: 12 residues. Germline CDR1 SQVTM, CDR2 ANQGSEA. The CDR3 loop is CSVSLGYYGYTF. The CDR3 coding sequence is TGCAGCGTGAGCTTGGGGTACTATGGCTACACCTTC.

This clonotype was detected only a few times. This rearrangement joins TRBV20-1 to TRBJ2-5; D call uncertain. V lost 2 bases to trimming and J lost 5 bases, with 12 bases between them. Per germline, CDR1 DFQATT and CDR2 SNEGSKA (reference sequence). This CDR3 region has 13 residues. The CDR3 DNA reads TGCAGTGCTAGAAGGACGGCCTCGGAGACCCAGTACTTC. Translation: CSARRTASETQYF.

In this sample, this clonotype turned up a few times. The CDR3 bases are TGCGCCAGCAGCCAAGATGATAGGTTCGCAGGGGGCGCGAGTTGGGTACGAGAGCAGTACTTC. Its protein is CASSQDDRFAGGASWVREQYF. This chain joins TRBV4-1 and TRBJ2-7, with 8 nucleotides matching TRBD1. In germline, CDR1 is MGHRA, CDR2 YSYEKL. The trim removed 0 bases at V and 7 bases at J, leaving 26 bases unmatched. The CDR3 length is 21 residues.

The sample holds a few counts of this clonotype. This chain connects TRBV28 to TRBJ2-5; 8 bases are shared with TRBD1. The assigned J gene may be wrong: the sequence end matches TRBJ2-7 better. CDR3 length: 15 amino acids. Looked up from germline, CDR1 is MDHEN and CDR2 is SYDVKM. The DNA of the CDR3 is TGTGCCAGCAGTTCGCCCGGGACAGGCCACTACGAGCAGTACTTC. Translating it yields CASSSPGTGHYEQYF.

This clonotype was picked up a small number of times. The chain couples TRBV27 to TRBJ1-2, with 10 nucleotides matching TRBD1. Germline trimming cut 9 bases from V and 7 bases from J; bases unmatched to any gene: 5. This CDR3 region has 12 residues. Looked up from germline, CDR1 is MNHEY and CDR2 is SMNVEV (reference sequence). CDR3 in amino acids: CASRGQGSGYTF. The CDR3 bases are TGTGCCAGTAGGGGACAGGGGTCTGGCTACACCTTC.